This TCR beta chain originates from a study of blood T cell repertoires in COVID-19. Study-wide context: PBMCs, B-cell-depleted T cells, or T cells were the source of the cDNA or gDNA that made up the material.

After removal of 10 bases from V and 3 bases from J, the junction contained 12 bases not matched to a gene. Germline V CDR1 and CDR2: LNHDA, SQIVND (reference sequence). This CDR3 has 15 residues. TCRdb keeps only in-frame clones here, not all; method: immunoSEQ multiplex PCR. Seen here are about 240,000 clones, about 86% observed once, and the top ten hold 3% to 4%. Ages ranged from roughly 18 to 100 years, with residence in under 25 US areas. The sample was PBMCs or T cells enriched from blood (not recorded which). This chain joins TRBV19 and TRBJ1-2; 9 positions match TRBD1. This sequence was found in a woman aged 40 to 50 with acute COVID-19. The CDR3 DNA sequence: TGTGCCATCGGAACTCCGGGACAGGGAGACTATGGCTACACCTTC. This translates into CAIGTPGQGDYGYTF.